These 6 T cell receptor beta chains share one sample of origin, sequenced in a study of beta chain features in type 1 diabetes. Sequencing targeted expressed TCRB transcripts, as all isolated RNA had been reverse transcribed. This table comes from immunoSEQ multiplex PCR, and its TCRdb copy is limited to in-frame clones, with some not included. This table has 130,000 to 150,000 clones, about 9.2% appearing once. The sample taken for sequencing was central memory CD4+ T cells from blood. Receptors were obtained from a man between 18 and 35 years old in good health.

This clone was observed a few times. This chain uses TRBV6-5 with TRBJ1-6; TRBD1 agrees at 9 bases. The germline CDR1 and CDR2 sequences are MNHEY and SVGAGI. This CDR3 contains 15 residues. The V gene end was trimmed by 8 bases and the J gene end by 7 bases; junction bases not matched to a gene: 9. CDR3 coding DNA: TGTGCCAGCTCCCTAGGGGACAGGGTGAATTCACCCCTCCACTTT. This gives the protein CASSLGDRVNSPLHF.

This chain links TRBV6-1 with TRBJ2-1; 13 bases align to TRBD2. The length of the CDR3 is 15 residues. With V trimmed by 6 bases and J by 8 bases, 7 bases remained unmatched. Germline V CDR1 and CDR2: MNHNS, SASEGT. CDR3 in DNA: TGTGCCAGCAGCCTACTAGCGGGGGGGAGTCATGAGCAGTTCTTC. It codes for CASSLLAGGSHEQFF.

The sample holds a few counts of this clone. The genes are TRBV4-3 and TRBJ1-6, with D possibly matching TRBD1 (6 bases). Between the trimmed V and J ends, which lost 0 bases and 9 bases, there was a span of 15 bases. CDR1 is LGHNA and CDR2 is YSLEER in the germline V gene. CDR3 size: 16 residues. The CDR3 DNA sequence: TGCGCCAGCAGCCAAGACGCCAGGGGTGGTGGTTCACCCCTCCACTTT. It specifies CASSQDARGGGSPLHF.

The chain links TRBV2 to TRBJ1-1, with TRBD1 matching over 8 bases. V dropped 8 bases and J dropped 1; count of bases not matched to a gene: 6. The CDR3 loop spans 14 amino acids. Germline V gives CDR1 SNHLY, CDR2 FYNNEI. In DNA form, the CDR3 reads TGTGCCAGCTGCCGAGACAGGGGGAACACTGAAGCTTTCTTT. Amino acids: CASCRDRGNTEAFF.

The V call is TRBV7-9, the J call TRBJ2-7; 8 positions match TRBD2. CDR3 size: 14 residues. V trimming: 2 bases; J trimming: 5 bases; junction bases outside the gene matches: 5. Germline V gene data show CDR1 as SEHNR and CDR2 as FQNEAQ (reference sequence). The CDR3 nucleotides read TGTGCCAGCAGCTTAACCGGGGGGGTGGACGAGCAGTACTTC. It codes for CASSLTGGVDEQYF.

This chain joins TRBV11-3 and TRBJ2-2; 7 positions agree with TRBD2. The CDR3 totals 15 residues. V lost 5 bases to trimming and J lost 6 bases; unmatched junction nucleotides: 9. The V gene's germline CDR1 is SGHNT and CDR2 YENEEA. CDR3 DNA: TGTGCCAGCAGCATGACTGGCGGGGGTGCCGGGGAGCTGTTTTTT. Translation: CASSMTGGGAGELFF.